The 6 T cell receptor beta chains given below trace back to one sample, sequenced in a study of shared clonotypes between healthy human individuals. Libraries were prepared by immunoSEQ multiplex PCR; TCRdb keeps only in-frame clonotypes and omits some of them. Among roughly 2.1 million clones listed, 85% to 95% were seen once. Naive CD8 cells comprised CD45RO-negative, CCR7-positively selected cells, excluding terminally differentiated effector memory CD45RA+ cells. Sequenced: naive CD8+ T cells from PBMCs. The receptors were gathered from a man between 18 and 29 years old in good health. Some clones in this sample may be carry-over from other donors' samples.

This chain links TRBV2 with TRBJ2-1; 7 bases align to TRBD1. The V gene's germline CDR1 is SNHLY and CDR2 FYNNEI. After removal of 6 bases from V and 4 bases from J, the junction contained 9 bases not matched to a gene. This CDR3 has 15 residues. The CDR3 DNA sequence: TGTGCCAGCAGCCTGGCCCGGACAGGTTACAATGAGCAGTTCTTC. It yields the protein CASSLARTGYNEQFF.

The genes are TRBV29-1 and TRBJ1-1; unclear D gene. Trimming shortened V by 5 bases and J by 9 bases, and 13 bases separated the two germline ends. Germline CDR1 SQVTM, CDR2 ANQGSEA. CDR3 size: 11 residues. CDR3: CSVLYGAQAFF. The CDR3, as DNA: TGCAGCGTTCTTTACGGAGCACAAGCTTTCTTT.

This chain joins TRBV7-9 and TRBJ2-7; D may correspond to TRBD1 or TRBD2 (6 bases each). Per the germline V gene, CDR1 is SEHNR and CDR2 is FQNEAQ (reference sequence). The V and J ends lost 5 bases and 4 bases respectively, with 15 bases between them. This CDR3 is built from 14 residues. The CDR3 loop reads CASSGGLRGYEQYF. CDR3 DNA: TGTGCCAGCAGCGGGGGCCTCCGGGGGTACGAGCAGTACTTC.

The J gene is TRBJ1-2, the V gene TRBV7-9; D ambiguous. CDR3 length: 14 amino acids. Germline V CDR1 and CDR2: SEHNR, FQNEAQ (reference sequence). Trimming removed 3 bases from V and 4 bases from J, with 12 bases in between. The CDR3 spells CASSFLNILYGYTF. The CDR3, as DNA: TGTGCCAGCAGCTTTTTAAACATCCTCTATGGCTACACCTTC.

A single count supports this clone. The V gene is TRBV5-6, the J gene TRBJ2-7; D gene uncertain. This CDR3 contains 13 residues. V lost 7 bases, J lost 0 bases, and 11 bases lay in between. The germline CDR1 and CDR2 sequences are SGHDT and YYEEEE. The CDR3 reads CASGNGPSYEQYF. In nucleotides, the CDR3 is TGTGCCAGCGGGAATGGTCCCTCCTACGAGCAGTACTTC.

This clone has more than one count but fewer than ten. The sample carries other DNA sequences with the same CDR3. The rearrangement uses TRBV5-8 and TRBJ1-3, with 7 bases that match TRBD1. CDR1 is SGHTS, CDR2 YDEGEE, per germline. The CDR3 extends over 14 amino acids. Germline trimming cut 4 bases from V and 1 base from J; bases unmatched to any gene: 2. CDR3 in amino acids: CASSLTGSGNTIYF. The CDR3 bases are TGTGCCAGCAGCCTGACAGGGTCTGGAAACACCATATATTTT.